A selection of T cell receptor beta chains follows, all from one sample in a study of PD-L1 blockade in urothelial cancer. This table comes from immunoSEQ multiplex PCR, and its TCRdb copy is limited to in-frame clones, with some not included. The table has 50,000 or so clones, approximately 72% seen once; the top ten hold about 4%. The sequencing here drew on PBMCs, taken around atezolizumab (anti-PD-L1) treatment. These receptors were obtained from a man aged 70-80 years with urothelial cancer. Each CDR3 is given without its conserved first and last residue. The D gene is left open where the match is weak.

D: TRBD2
length: 15
V: TRBV5-1
J: TRBJ2-2
CDR3: ASSQGLAGSNTGELF

D: -
length: 13
V: TRBV4-3
J: TRBJ2-5
CDR3: ASSQGLRGGETQY

D: TRBD2
length: 14
V: TRBV28
J: TRBJ2-3
CDR3: ASSLTGGRRADTQY

D: -
length: 12
V: TRBV7-2
J: TRBJ2-1
CDR3: ASSRRVGNNEQF

D: -
length: 14
V: TRBV4-1
J: TRBJ1-2
CDR3: ASSHPAAGVRYGYT

D: -
length: 19
V: TRBV4-2
J: TRBJ1-4
CDR3: ASSQFLTVRGFGETNEKLF

D: TRBD1
length: 12
V: TRBV5-1
J: TRBJ1-1
CDR3: ASGTGGSNTEAF

D: -
length: 10
V: TRBV28
J: TRBJ1-2
CDR3: ASKLGRRGYT

D: -
length: 9
V: TRBV28
J: TRBJ1-2
CDR3: ATRQVRGYT

D: TRBD2
length: 13
V: TRBV19
J: TRBJ2-1
CDR3: ASSKSGGAGNEQF

D: -
length: 14
V: TRBV28
J: TRBJ2-1
CDR3: ASSSLDPEGYNEQF

D: -
length: 15
V: TRBV7-2
J: TRBJ2-3
CDR3: ASSLVAVAASTDTQY

D: -
length: 9
V: TRBV6-1
J: TRBJ1-4
CDR3: ASRELEKLF

D: -
length: 11
V: TRBV5-8
J: TRBJ2-2
CDR3: ASSFSGRGELF

D: -
length: 13
V: TRBV15
J: TRBJ2-1
CDR3: ATSRARASYNEQF

D: -
length: 14
V: TRBV10-3
J: TRBJ2-7
CDR3: AISDPDLAPRGEQY

D: TRBD1
length: 15
V: TRBV5-1
J: TRBJ1-1
CDR3: ASSTTGVVNGNTEAF

D: -
length: 13
V: TRBV7-2
J: TRBJ2-2
CDR3: ASSLDSSGTGELF

D: -
length: 10
V: TRBV11-1
J: TRBJ2-7
CDR3: ASSLAGDEQY

D: -
length: 10
V: TRBV6-1
J: TRBJ2-7
CDR3: ASTQGGYEQY

D: -
length: 12
V: TRBV18
J: TRBJ2-7
CDR3: ASSPEGGIYEQY